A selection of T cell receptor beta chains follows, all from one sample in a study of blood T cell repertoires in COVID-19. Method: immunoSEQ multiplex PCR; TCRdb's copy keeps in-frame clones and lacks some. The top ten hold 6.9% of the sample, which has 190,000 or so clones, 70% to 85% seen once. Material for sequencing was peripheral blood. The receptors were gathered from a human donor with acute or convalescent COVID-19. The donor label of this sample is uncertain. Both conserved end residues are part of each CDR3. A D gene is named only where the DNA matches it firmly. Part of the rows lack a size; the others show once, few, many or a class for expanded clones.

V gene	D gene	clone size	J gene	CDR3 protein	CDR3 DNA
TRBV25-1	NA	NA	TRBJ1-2	CASSGLNYGYTF	TGTGCCAGCAGTGGTCTTAACTATGGCTACACCTTC
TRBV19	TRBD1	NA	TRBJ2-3	CASSIRGTGFSDTQYF	TGTGCCAGTAGTATTCGAGGGACAGGGTTCTCAGATACGCAGTATTTT
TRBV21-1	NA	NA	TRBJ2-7	CASSTRLAGQWGQYF	TGTGCCAGCAGCACTCGACTAGCGGGACAGTGGGGGCAGTACTTC
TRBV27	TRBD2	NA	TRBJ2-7	CASSFRAGVSYEQYF	TGTGCCAGCAGTTTTAGGGCGGGGGTATCCTACGAGCAGTACTTC
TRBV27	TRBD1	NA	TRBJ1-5	CASSLTGAIQPQHF	TGTGCCAGCAGTCTGACAGGGGCGATACAGCCCCAGCATTTT
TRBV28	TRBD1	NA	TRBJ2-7	CASSVPGQRTYEQYF	TGTGCCAGCAGTGTACCGGGACAGCGAACCTACGAGCAGTACTTC
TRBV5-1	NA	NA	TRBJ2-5	CASSLGGQGHGETQYF	TGCGCCAGCAGCTTGGGAGGCCAGGGCCATGGAGAGACCCAGTACTTC
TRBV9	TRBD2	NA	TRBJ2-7	CASSVGGSGIDEQYF	TGTGCCAGCAGCGTAGGAGGTAGCGGGATAGATGAGCAGTACTTC
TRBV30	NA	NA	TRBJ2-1	CAWSLQQRALSHEQFF	TGTGCCTGGAGTCTCCAGCAGCGGGCTCTTTCCCATGAGCAGTTCTTC
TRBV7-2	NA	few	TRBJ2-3	CASSTGRTVADTQYF	TGTGCCAGCAGCACCGGAAGGACAGTCGCAGATACGCAGTATTTT
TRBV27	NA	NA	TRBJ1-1	CASSFGGLGMNTEAFF	TGTGCCAGCAGTTTCGGGGGACTGGGTATGAACACTGAAGCTTTCTTT
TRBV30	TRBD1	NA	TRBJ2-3	CAWSTGAGRDTQYF	TGTGCCTGGAGTACAGGGGCGGGTAGAGATACGCAGTATTTT
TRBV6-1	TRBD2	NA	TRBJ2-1	CASSGGTSGTYNEQFF	TGTGCCAGCAGTGGCGGGACTAGCGGGACTTACAATGAGCAGTTCTTC
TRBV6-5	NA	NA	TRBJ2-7	CASSIDRSYEQYF	TGTGCCAGCAGTATCGACAGGTCCTACGAGCAGTACTTC
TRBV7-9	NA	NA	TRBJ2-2	CASTLGGLTGELFF	TGTGCCAGCACGCTTGGGGGACTCACCGGGGAGCTGTTTTTT